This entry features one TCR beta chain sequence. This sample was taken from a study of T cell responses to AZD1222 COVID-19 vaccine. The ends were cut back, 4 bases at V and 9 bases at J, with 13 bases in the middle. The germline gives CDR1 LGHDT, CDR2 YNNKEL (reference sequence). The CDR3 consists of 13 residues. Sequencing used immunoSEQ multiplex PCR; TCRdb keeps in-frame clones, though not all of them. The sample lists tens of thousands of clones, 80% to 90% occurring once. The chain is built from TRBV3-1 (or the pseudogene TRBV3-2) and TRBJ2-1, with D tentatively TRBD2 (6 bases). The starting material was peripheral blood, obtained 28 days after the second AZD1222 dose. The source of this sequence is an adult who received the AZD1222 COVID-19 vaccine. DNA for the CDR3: TGTGCCAGCAGCCGATCCGGGACTGGTGAGCAGTTCTTC. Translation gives CASSRSGTGEQFF.